This TCR beta chain derives from a study of blood T cell repertoires in COVID-19. Whole-study context: Sources were T cells, B-cell-depleted T cells, or PBMCs; the material itself was cDNA or gDNA.

Only a few counts were recorded for this clone. One end of the junction varies from germline; a read error may be responsible. The CDR3 is made up of 16 amino acids. The germline gives CDR1 MNHEY, CDR2 SVGAGI. Profiling relied on immunoSEQ multiplex PCR, and the TCRdb table lists in-frame clones only, not all of them. The table includes some 80,000 clones, roughly 90% detected once. The sequence came from a human donor in a cohort sampled during active COVID-19. Sequencing was carried out using peripheral blood. The rearrangement links TRBV6-5 to TRBJ2-7; 8 nucleotides match TRBD1. The CDR3 reads CASSNSGGLRAYEQYF. In DNA, the CDR3 is TGTGCCAGCAGTAACTCAGGGGGCCTAAGGGCCTACGAGCAGTACTTC.